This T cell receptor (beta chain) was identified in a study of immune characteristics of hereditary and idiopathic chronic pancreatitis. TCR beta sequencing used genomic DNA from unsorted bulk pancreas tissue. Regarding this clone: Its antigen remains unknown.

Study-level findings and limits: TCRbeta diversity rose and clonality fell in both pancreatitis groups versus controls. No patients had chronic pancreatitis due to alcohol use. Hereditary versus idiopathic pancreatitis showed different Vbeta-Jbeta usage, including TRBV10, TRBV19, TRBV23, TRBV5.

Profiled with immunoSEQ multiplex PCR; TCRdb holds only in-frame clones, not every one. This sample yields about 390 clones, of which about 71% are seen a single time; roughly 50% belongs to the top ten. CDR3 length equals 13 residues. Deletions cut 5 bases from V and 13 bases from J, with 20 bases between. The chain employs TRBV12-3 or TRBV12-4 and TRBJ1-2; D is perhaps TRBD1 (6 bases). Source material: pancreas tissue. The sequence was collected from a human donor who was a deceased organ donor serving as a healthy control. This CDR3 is CASSTITGYDSTF. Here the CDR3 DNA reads TGTGCCAGCAGTACGATCACAGGGTACGATTCCACCTTC.